The 21 T cell receptor beta chains reported below all come from one sample, sequenced in a study of blood T cell dynamics during melanoma immunotherapy. Study observations and caveats: Among sorted CD8+ subsets, immune-effector cells had the highest clonality and cell-free DNA similarity.

Time point: week 3, after first cycle of checkpoint inhibitor. Immune-effector memory T cells were defined as CD3+ CD4- CD8+ CD45RA- CD45RO-high CD27- CCR7-. Their antigen targets remain unknown. Only in-frame clones appear in the TCRdb table, and some are missing; sequencing was by immunoSEQ multiplex PCR. Among about 2,000 clones, roughly 77% were seen once, and the ten largest hold roughly 5.2%. The material sequenced was CD8+ T cells from blood, taken from a patient treated with checkpoint blockade. The receptors originated from a human donor with melanoma.

This chain links TRBV27 with TRBJ1-1; D unresolved. The CDR3 length is 11 residues. Germline assignment: CDR1 MNHEY and CDR2 SMNVEV (reference sequence). Trimming removed 3 bases at V and 8 bases at J, with 7 bases between. CDR3 in amino acids: CASSLYGEAFF. The CDR3 DNA is TGTGCCAGCAGTTTGTACGGGGAAGCTTTCTTT.

The J gene is TRBJ1-1, the V gene TRBV9, with D hard to call. CDR1 is SGDLS and CDR2 is YYNGEE in the germline V gene. With 0 bases removed from V and 8 bases from J, the gap between germline ends came to 8 bases. This CDR3 has 12 residues. The CDR3, as DNA: TGTGCCAGCAGCGTAGAGGGCAGCGAAGCTTTCTTT. It yields the protein CASSVEGSEAFF.

This chain joins TRBV21-1 and TRBJ2-5; the D call of TRBD2 is as the table states it, not checked on the DNA. The DNA end is more similar to TRBJ2-7, so the J call may be wrong. TRBV21-1 is described as a pseudogene. CDR3 size: 14 residues. CDR3 protein: CASSKGRGSYEQYF. In DNA, the CDR3 is TGTGCCAGCAGCAAAGGCCGGGGGAGCTACGAGCAGTACTTC.

This clone was detected only a few times. This rearrangement joins TRBV4-3 to TRBJ2-7, with TRBD1 matching over 9 bases. Trimming removed 0 bases from V and 3 bases from J; junction bases left unmatched: 3. Germline CDR1 LGHNA, CDR2 YSLEER. This CDR3 is 15 amino acids long. The chain's CDR3 is CASSQDTGGGYEQYF. As DNA, the CDR3 is TGCGCCAGCAGCCAAGATACAGGGGGCGGCTACGAGCAGTACTTC.

The rearrangement links TRBV5-1 to TRBJ2-5; unclear D gene. The assigned J gene may be wrong: the sequence end matches TRBJ2-7 better. The CDR3 has 15 residues. Germline V gene data show CDR1 as SGHRS and CDR2 as YFSETQ. CDR3 sequence (DNA): TGCGCCAGCAGCTTCGCAGCCGCATCCTCCTACGAGCAGTACTTC. Translation gives CASSFAAASSYEQYF.

The chain couples TRBV7-9 to TRBJ2-5; 9 bases are shared with TRBD1. With the DNA end fitting TRBJ2-7 better, the J assignment may be wrong. The CDR3 has 18 residues. Per the germline V gene, CDR1 is SEHNR and CDR2 is FQNEAQ (reference sequence). The CDR3 DNA sequence: TGTGCCAGCAGCTCCTCGGACAGGGGCGAACGGCGGTACTACGAGCAGTACTTC. The encoded protein is CASSSSDRGERRYYEQYF.

CDR3 amino acids: CASSQDAVNYEQYF. The CDR3 DNA reads as TGCGCCAGCAGCCAAGATGCGGTTAACTACGAGCAGTACTTC. This chain links TRBV4-3 with TRBJ2-7; D is uncertain. The germline V and J ends were trimmed by 0 bases and 3 bases, with 9 bases remaining between them. Per germline, CDR1 LGHNA and CDR2 YSLEER. The length of the CDR3 is 14 residues.

The chain has TRBV5-5 and TRBJ2-2; 14 positions agree with TRBD2. Germline CDR1 reads SGHKS; CDR2 reads YYEKEE (reference sequence). With 4 bases clipped from V and 1 base from J, the junction kept 3 bases outside the gene matches. This CDR3 has 17 amino acids. The CDR3 region has the DNA TGTGCCAGCAGCACGGGACTAGCGGGGGTGAACACCGGGGAGCTGTTTTTT. It is translated as CASSTGLAGVNTGELFF.

The chain recombines TRBV29-1 with TRBJ2-3; 8 bases agree with TRBD1. From germline, CDR1 is SQVTM and CDR2 ANQGSEA. V shed 3 bases, J shed 6 bases, and the junction held 17 bases outside the gene matches. There are 17 residues in the CDR3. As DNA, the CDR3 is TGCAGCGTTGACGACGTCCCGGACAGGGTGGGCCCGGATACGCAGTATTTT. It codes for CSVDDVPDRVGPDTQYF.

CDR3 region: CASSSGTGRETQYF. CDR3 nucleotides: TGTGCCAGCAGCTCTGGGACGGGCCGAGAGACCCAGTACTTC. V usage is TRBV11-2 and J usage is TRBJ2-5; D possibly uses TRBD1 or TRBD2 (5 bases each). The germline gives CDR1 SGHAT, CDR2 FQNNGV. This CDR3 is 14 amino acids long. Trimming shortened V by 4 bases and J by 4 bases, and 13 bases separated the two germline ends.

CDR3 sequence reads: CASSLGTGGFGSPLHF. CDR3 bases: TGTGCCAGCAGTTTGGGGACAGGGGGCTTCGGTTCACCCCTCCACTTT. The V call is TRBV27, the J call TRBJ1-6; 12 bases are a match to TRBD1. The CDR3 covers 16 residues. From germline, CDR1 is MNHEY and CDR2 SMNVEV (reference sequence). The V segment lost 3 bases and the J segment 9 bases; nucleotides outside the gene matches: 6.

The chain joins TRBV28 to TRBJ1-5; D gene unclear. CDR1 and CDR2 (germline): MDHEN, SYDVKM. Trimming stripped 5 bases from V and 4 bases from J, with 6 bases between. This CDR3 has 12 residues. The CDR3 spells CASSEWNQPQHF. The CDR3 DNA reads as TGTGCCAGCAGTGAGTGGAATCAGCCCCAGCATTTT.

The chain couples TRBV30 to TRBJ2-7, with TRBD2 identical over 14 bases. Germline lookup yields CDR1 GTSNPN and CDR2 SVGIG (reference sequence). The CDR3 spans 17 residues. The ends lost 4 bases at V and 3 bases at J; junction bases unmatched: 11. The CDR3 protein is CAWKMKGLAGEGYEQYF. In DNA, the CDR3 is TGTGCCTGGAAAATGAAGGGACTAGCGGGAGAGGGCTACGAGCAGTACTTC.

This clone appeared a single time. The CDR3 sequence is CASSLGGHSSYEQYF. The CDR3 bases are TGTGCCAGCAGTTTAGGGGGTCATAGCTCCTACGAGCAGTACTTC. The J gene is TRBJ2-7, the V gene TRBV27; TRBD1 or TRBD2 may be the D gene (5 bases each). The ends were cut back, 2 bases at V and 0 bases at J, with 11 bases in the middle. CDR1 MNHEY and CDR2 SMNVEV come from the germline V gene (reference sequence). This CDR3 is built from 15 residues.

The V and J genes are TRBV7-3 and TRBJ2-2; D not certain. V was pared by 3 bases and J by 8 bases, with 7 bases between. The CDR3 has 12 amino acids. Germline V gene lookup returns CDR1 SGHTA and CDR2 FQGTGA. The CDR3 protein is CASSLARGELFF. In nucleotides, the CDR3 is TGTGCCAGCAGCTTGGCTCGGGGGGAGCTGTTTTTT.

This clone was picked up one time. V and J are TRBV1 and TRBJ2-3; the table's D call, TRBD1, has no DNA check behind it. TRBV1 is reported as a pseudogene. This CDR3 spans 15 amino acids. The CDR3 DNA sequence: TGCACCAGCAGCCAAGGGCAGGGGAACACAGATACGCAGTATTTT. It encodes CTSSQGQGNTDTQYF.

This clone was detected only once. The chain carries TRBV5-1 and TRBJ2-1, with D hard to call. Trimming removed 0 bases at V and 5 bases at J, with 6 bases between. Germline CDR1 is SGHRS and CDR2 is YFSETQ. The CDR3 contains 13 residues. The CDR3 loop is CASSLGLNNEQFF. In DNA, the CDR3 is TGCGCCAGCAGCTTGGGCCTAAACAATGAGCAGTTCTTC.

The V call is TRBV27, the J call TRBJ1-1; D possibly corresponds to TRBD1 (5 bases). This CDR3 has 12 amino acids. The germline V and J ends were trimmed by 8 bases and 6 bases, with 13 bases remaining between them. Germline assignment: CDR1 MNHEY and CDR2 SMNVEV (reference sequence). The CDR3 DNA reads TGTGCCAGCCGGGGGGGGAGACCTGAAGCTTTCTTT. Translating gives CASRGGRPEAFF.

CDR3 protein: CASSRGRTDSEKLFF. The DNA of the CDR3 is TGTGCCAGCAGTCGAGGACGGACTGATTCGGAAAAACTGTTTTTT. The chain links TRBV27 to TRBJ1-4; D is ambiguous. Trimming took 5 bases from V and 8 from J, leaving 18 bases between them. Germline CDR1 MNHEY, CDR2 SMNVEV (reference sequence). The CDR3 covers 15 residues.

This clone was picked up one time. The V and J genes are TRBV19 and TRBJ1-5; D remains ambiguous. Germline V gives CDR1 LNHDA, CDR2 SQIVND (reference sequence). V was shortened by 3 bases and J by 0 bases, with 9 bases between the two germline ends. This CDR3 has 15 amino acids. CDR3 amino acids: CASSIMGYSNQPQHF. The CDR3 DNA reads TGTGCCAGTAGTATTATGGGTTATAGCAATCAGCCCCAGCATTTT.

The sample holds a few counts of this clone. The rearrangement joins TRBV4-1 to TRBJ2-7; the D is unclear. Germline lookup yields CDR1 MGHRA and CDR2 YSYEKL. The CDR3 is 17 residues long. V lost 4 bases and J 0 bases, leaving 19 bases between the germline ends. CDR3 amino acids: CASSPYMDLRSSYEQYF. For the CDR3, the DNA is TGCGCCAGCAGCCCCTACATGGACCTACGAAGCTCCTACGAGCAGTACTTC.